A single sample gave rise to the 2 T cell receptor beta chains below, sequenced in a study of read filtering for tumor transcriptome and immune sequencing. Molecular barcoded adaptors covering alpha/delta and beta/gamma chains were used on about 0.4 ug RNA. TCRdb independently ran MiXCR on the reads; one entry per CDR3 protein. The data hold approximately 41,000 distinct CDR3 sequences, with roughly 13% observed a single time. The sample was a population of CD138-negative cells sorted from bone marrow. All receptors come from a donor aged 40 or over with multiple myeloma.

This clonotype was seen a handful of times. A read error is possible here, since a much larger clone lies one base away. The gene calls are TRBV7-2 and TRBJ1-3; D perhaps matches TRBD1 (5 bases). Germline CDR1 is SGHTA and CDR2 is FQGNSA. This CDR3 is 16 amino acids long. Trimming took 0 bases from V and 4 from J, leaving 13 bases between them. The CDR3 nucleotides are TGTGCCAGCAGCTTAGCGGGGACTTATCCAGGAAACACCATATATTTT. This sequence encodes CASSLAGTYPGNTIYF.

In its sample, this clonotype was seen many times. This rearrangement joins TRBV15 to TRBJ1-5, with D perhaps matching TRBD1 (5 bases). The CDR3 sequence is 14 residues long. With 1 base removed from V and 6 bases from J, the gap between germline ends came to 10 bases. Germline values: CDR1 LNHNV, CDR2 YYDKDF (reference sequence). DNA of the CDR3: TGTGCCACCAGCAGAGCTCAGGGTCGTCAGCCCCAGCATTTT. Amino acids: CATSRAQGRQPQHF.